The entry below describes one TCR beta chain. Its antigen specificity is not known. The input lacks base qualities; no much larger clone sits a single base away. These data are taken from a study of blood T cell repertoires in COVID-19 (dated by TCRdb to 2019 to 2021). Study-level background: Collaborator samples came from the United States, Italy and Spain and covered acute and convalescent phases of COVID-19. The prospective study material was composed of cDNA or gDNA derived from T cells, B-cell-depleted T cells, or PBMCs. Subjects who had been exposed to COVID-19, were actively infected with it, or had recovered from it provided the deeply sampled blood TCRbeta repertoires that made up the dataset. A freely available public database, intended as a resource for researchers studying the immune response to SARS-CoV-2, is where the repertoires were released. Samples were obtained from the ongoing ImmuneRACE study (first 160 participants) and from some 1,300 subjects provided by 6 global collaborators. Sample metadata almost always included a de-identified subject ID, COVID-19 status, age in years and sex. HLA class I and class II types, where available, came from metadata supplied by the sample provider rather than from assay-based typing. The study at large found these results: The quantity of clinical and demographic metadata differed by source and by participant and was supplied without curation.

TCRbeta CDR3 regions were amplified from genomic DNA using the immunoSEQ Assay, a bias-controlled multiplex PCR. Per the authors' processing: The number of nucleated cells in each sample was estimated from the amplification of reference gene primers within the assay. Sequence reads were collapsed and filtered to measure the absolute abundance of every unique TCRbeta CDR3 rearrangement. For each sample, productive Simpson clonality was calculated as the square root of Simpson's diversity index across productive rearrangements. The source is immuneACCESS, and TCRdb retained only in-frame sequences with V and J called. Part of the clones is not carried over; for the studies checked, unresolved V genes explain less than half of this, and the remainder is unexplained. V and J calls and clone size come straight from that table; D and trimming were deduced from the DNA. The sample profile shows about 280,000 clones; about nine tenths of them were found once. The biggest ten clones account for roughly 2% of the sample.

Its CDR3 holds 16 amino acids, cysteine through phenylalanine. Only the CDR3 DNA stays, 48 bases, in frame from base 1. Deletion took 4 bases off V and 0 bases off J, with a span of 15 bases between the germline ends. Via the germline V gene, CDR1 is SGHRS and CDR2 YFSETQ. A second Seattle source provided samples from volunteer blood donors who had recovered from COVID-19. Each collaborating institution followed its own protocols to collect whole blood in K2EDTA tubes. For TCRbeta analysis, collaborator samples were shipped as frozen whole blood, as isolated PBMCs, or as DNA extracted from either sample type.

The receptor chain draws on TRBV5-1 and TRBJ2-3, and the D gene may be TRBD2, 5 bases matching. The origin of this receptor is a woman between 50 and 59 years old who had recovered from COVID-19. Source material: peripheral blood. The CDR3 in this case is CASSPSTRGSTDTQYF. At the DNA level, the sequence is TGCGCCAGCAGCCCGTCGACACGAGGGAGCACAGATACGCAGTATTTT.